This T cell receptor beta chain came from a study of cytomegalovirus exposure and HLA in healthy donors. Findings of the study overall: The authors later found TCR association rates varying by HLA locus, with DRB1 most and HLA-C fewest. Sequences of the TCR beta chain were said to predict the HLA-A and HLA-B alleles of most subjects accurately.

Primers: 60 Vbeta forward and 13 Jbeta reverse. Data came from immunoSEQ multiplex PCR; TCRdb stores just in-frame clones and leaves some out. The sample includes 100,000 to 150,000 clones, about 73% of them seen just once. Germline V lookup: CDR1 SGHNT, CDR2 YYREEE (reference sequence). Trimming took off 7 bases at V and 4 bases at J, with 12 bases between the two ends. There are 14 residues in the CDR3. The table lists this clone with a few counts. The antigen remains undetermined. Specimen: PBMCs. The chain joins TRBV5-4 to TRBJ2-6; TRBD1 is a possible D gene (6 bases). This clonotype was sampled from a human donor in good health. The CDR3 region is CASQQGSGANVLTF. CDR3 coding DNA: TGTGCCAGCCAACAGGGTTCAGGGGCCAACGTCCTGACTTTC.